Listed below are T cell receptor beta chains from one sample, sequenced in a study of T cells in Graves' hyperthyroidism and ophthalmopathy. MiXCR, run by TCRdb on the multiplex PCR reads, gives a single entry per CDR3 protein. The data hold roughly 500,000 distinct CDR3 sequences, with about 15% observed a single time. Source material: blood. These receptor sequences come from a woman aged 25 to 39 with Graves' hyperthyroidism that later progressed to Graves' ophthalmopathy. CDR3s include the opening cysteine and the closing phenylalanine or tryptophan. A D gene is named only where the DNA matches it firmly. Clone size is not always given. Where it is, it says once, few, many or a class for expanded clones.

TRBV7-9	few	TRBD1	TRBJ1-3	CASVTGEPGNTIYF	TGTGCCAGCGTCACAGGGGAACCTGGAAACACCATATATTTT
TRBV7-8	many	NA	TRBJ2-7	CASRRDTVYEQYF	TGTGCCAGCAGAAGGGACACGGTATACGAGCAGTACTTC
TRBV20-1	many	TRBD2	TRBJ2-1	CSARSTSGIIDNEQFF	TGCAGTGCTCGTTCTACTAGCGGGATAATCGACAATGAGCAGTTCTTC
TRBV9	few	NA	TRBJ2-1	CASSVGPSGNYNEQFF	TGTGCCAGCAGCGTAGGTCCCAGCGGAAACTACAATGAGCAGTTCTTC
TRBV2	many	NA	TRBJ2-7	CASSEMQGVDEQYF	TGTGCCAGCAGTGAGATGCAGGGCGTCGACGAGCAGTACTTC
TRBV30	many	TRBD2	TRBJ2-5	CAWSVRESGRALEETQYF	TGTGCCTGGAGTGTACGTGAGAGCGGGAGGGCCCTTGAGGAGACCCAGTACTTC
TRBV7-9	few	NA	TRBJ2-2	CASSNTGTGELFF	TGTGCCAGCAGCAATACGGGGACCGGGGAGCTGTTTTTT
TRBV20-1	NA	TRBD2	TRBJ2-1	CSAIAGGPIIAYNEQFF	TGCAGTGCAATAGCGGGAGGGCCGATTATCGCCTACAATGAGCAGTTCTTC
TRBV4-1	once	NA	TRBJ2-1	CASSEGGSTYNEQFF	TGCGCCAGCAGCGAAGGTGGGAGCACCTACAATGAGCAGTTCTTC
TRBV7-6	many	TRBD1	TRBJ2-7	CASSLAQGDEQYF	TGTGCCAGCAGCTTAGCGCAGGGGGACGAGCAGTACTTC
TRBV5-1	NA	TRBD1	TRBJ2-5	CASSLGWGQGIGETQYF	TGCGCCAGCAGCTTGGGTTGGGGACAGGGGATTGGAGAGACCCAGTACTTC
TRBV6-2/TRBV6-3	many	NA	TRBJ2-3	CASSPIGDTQYF	TGTGCCAGCAGTCCGATCGGCGATACGCAGTATTTT
TRBV7-8	many	NA	TRBJ2-5	CASSRVFPQTQYF	TGTGCCAGCAGCCGTGTCTTCCCCCAGACCCAGTACTTC
TRBV25-1	NA	NA	TRBJ2-7	CASSEPGADEPYEQYF	TGTGCCAGCAGTGAACCCGGGGCTGACGAACCCTACGAGCAGTACTTC
TRBV7-8	many	NA	TRBJ1-3	CASSSLTRGGNTIYF	TGTGCCAGCAGTTCACTGACTAGGGGAGGAAACACCATATATTTT
TRBV7-2	many	NA	TRBJ2-1	CASSLAGEQFF	TGTGCCAGCAGCTTAGCTGGTGAGCAGTTCTTC
TRBV6-1	many	NA	TRBJ2-7	CASSDRDILGSYEQYF	TGTGCCAGCAGTGACAGGGACATCTTGGGGTCCTACGAGCAGTACTTC
TRBV5-6	NA	NA	TRBJ2-7	CASSGERPAYEQYF	TGTGCCAGCAGCGGAGAGAGGCCAGCCTACGAGCAGTACTTC
TRBV18	NA	TRBD1	TRBJ1-5	CASSPGQVNQPQHF	TGTGCCAGCTCACCGGGACAGGTCAATCAGCCCCAGCATTTT
TRBV28	many	NA	TRBJ2-3	CASSRGMMTDTQYF	TGTGCCAGCAGTCGGGGAATGATGACAGATACGCAGTATTTT
TRBV7-2	NA	NA	TRBJ1-2	CASTLPTVGGYTF	TGTGCCAGCACCCTACCCACCGTGGGCGGCTACACCTTC
TRBV15	NA	TRBD2	TRBJ2-1	CATSRVGLAGVGEQFF	TGTGCCACCAGCAGAGTTGGACTAGCGGGAGTGGGTGAGCAGTTCTTC
TRBV6-2/TRBV6-3	many	TRBD2	TRBJ2-5	CASKAGTSVLQETQYF	TGTGCCAGCAAAGCCGGGACTAGCGTATTGCAAGAGACCCAGTACTTC
TRBV27	few	TRBD2	TRBJ2-1	CASSLRLAGGPSNEQFF	TGTGCCAGCAGTTTAAGGCTAGCGGGAGGGCCAAGCAATGAGCAGTTCTTC
TRBV20-1	many	TRBD1	TRBJ2-7	CSARDFGTGGYEQYF	TGCAGTGCTAGAGATTTCGGGACAGGGGGCTACGAGCAGTACTTC
TRBV29-1	NA	NA	TRBJ1-2	CSVDGPNYGYTF	TGCAGCGTGGACGGTCCTAACTATGGCTACACCTTC
TRBV24-1	many	NA	TRBJ2-5	CATSAAEEGETQYF	TGTGCCACCAGTGCCGCGGAGGAGGGAGAGACCCAGTACTTC
TRBV12-3/TRBV12-4	many	NA	TRBJ2-6	CASSRRDGYSGANVLTF	TGTGCCAGCAGTCGTAGGGACGGATACTCTGGGGCCAACGTCCTGACTTTC
TRBV4-1	many	TRBD2	TRBJ2-3	CASSQGATSASTDTQYF	TGCGCCAGCAGCCAAGGGGCGACTAGCGCGAGCACAGATACGCAGTATTTT
TRBV28	many	TRBD2	TRBJ2-5	CACGLAGGSETQYF	TGTGCCTGCGGACTAGCGGGAGGTTCGGAGACCCAGTACTTC
TRBV7-3	NA	NA	TRBJ2-3	CASSLYSSTDTQYF	TGTGCCAGCAGCTTATATTCTAGCACAGATACGCAGTATTTT
TRBV6-2/TRBV6-3	NA	NA	TRBJ2-7	CASSYPNEQYF	TGTGCCAGCAGTTACCCCAACGAGCAGTACTTC
TRBV6-1	many	NA	TRBJ2-1	CASSYRSSYNEQFF	TGTGCCAGCAGTTATAGGAGCTCCTACAATGAGCAGTTCTTC
TRBV12-3/TRBV12-4	NA	NA	TRBJ2-1	CASSKGTNNEQFF	TGTGCCAGCAGTAAGGGGACGAACAATGAGCAGTTCTTC
TRBV5-1	many	NA	TRBJ2-7	CASSPDRTIGEQYF	TGCGCCAGCAGCCCCGACAGGACCATAGGCGAGCAGTACTTC
TRBV7-2	many	TRBD2	TRBJ2-7	CASSHRLAGGTESEQYF	TGTGCCAGCAGCCACCGACTAGCGGGAGGGACGGAAAGCGAGCAGTACTTC
TRBV2	many	NA	TRBJ2-3	CASSGWADTQYF	TGTGCCAGCAGTGGTTGGGCAGATACGCAGTATTTT
TRBV6-5	many	NA	TRBJ1-5	CASSYSRGEPQHF	TGTGCCAGCAGTTACTCTCGGGGGGAGCCCCAGCATTTT
TRBV7-3	NA	TRBD1	TRBJ1-2	CASSFGTGTRYGYTF	TGTGCCAGCAGCTTCGGGACAGGGACTCGTTATGGCTACACCTTC
TRBV7-2	many	NA	TRBJ2-1	CASSLGSGVAEQFF	TGTGCCAGCAGCTTAGGGTCGGGGGTGGCGGAGCAGTTCTTC
TRBV20-1	few	TRBD2	TRBJ2-1	CSAPTTSGINEQFF	TGCAGTGCTCCTACGACTAGCGGGATCAATGAGCAGTTCTTC
TRBV5-4	NA	TRBD1	TRBJ1-6	CASSLDPGQNNSPLHF	TGTGCCAGCAGCTTGGATCCGGGACAGAATAATTCACCCCTCCACTTT
TRBV12-3/TRBV12-4	many	NA	TRBJ2-5	CASSYRPGTQETQYF	TGTGCCAGCAGCTACCGACCAGGGACCCAAGAGACCCAGTACTTC
TRBV2	many	NA	TRBJ1-2	CASSESGSPGDGYTF	TGTGCCAGCAGTGAGTCAGGATCCCCCGGTGATGGCTACACCTTC
TRBV5-1	few	TRBD1	TRBJ2-7	CASSSTGTGALYEQYF	TGCGCCAGCAGCTCCACCGGGACAGGGGCCCTATACGAGCAGTACTTC
TRBV4-1	NA	NA	TRBJ2-2	CASSQGSGRGRLNTGELFF	TGCGCCAGCAGCCAAGGGTCGGGCAGGGGAAGGTTGAACACCGGGGAGCTGTTTTTT
TRBV19	few	NA	TRBJ2-7	CASSISRGNYEQYF	TGTGCCAGTAGTATAAGTCGGGGTAACTACGAGCAGTACTTC
TRBV6-4	many	NA	TRBJ2-6	CASKAGPGANVLTF	TGTGCCAGCAAGGCAGGGCCTGGGGCCAACGTCCTGACTTTC
TRBV29-1	many	TRBD1	TRBJ1-1	CSVGGQVTEAFF	TGCAGCGTTGGGGGACAGGTCACTGAAGCTTTCTTT
TRBV6-1	many	NA	TRBJ2-1	CASRDTIYNEQFF	TGTGCCAGCAGGGACACGATATACAATGAGCAGTTCTTC
TRBV18	many	TRBD1	TRBJ1-5	CASSLGTGEQPQHF	TGTGCCAGCTCACTAGGGACAGGGGAGCAGCCCCAGCATTTT
TRBV7-8	many	TRBD1	TRBJ2-5	CASRVTGEQETQYF	TGTGCCAGCAGGGTCACAGGGGAACAAGAGACCCAGTACTTC
TRBV15	many	TRBD1	TRBJ2-1	CATSSPGQGISNEQFF	TGTGCCACCAGCAGCCCGGGACAGGGGATTAGCAATGAGCAGTTCTTC
TRBV28	many	NA	TRBJ1-5	CASSALRGVGNQPQHF	TGTGCCAGCAGTGCCCTGAGAGGGGTGGGCAATCAGCCCCAGCATTTT
TRBV15	NA	NA	TRBJ1-6	CATSRVGGSSPLHF	TGTGCCACCAGCAGAGTCGGCGGCAGTTCACCCCTCCACTTT